A single sample gave rise to the 26 T cell receptor beta chains below, sequenced in a study of CD8 T cells in acute hepatitis C reinfection. Assay: immunoSEQ multiplex PCR; the TCRdb copy retains only in-frame clones and omits some. In the table there are 30,000 to 45,000 clones, 70% to 90% of which are singletons. Time point of the sample: naive CD8 control sorted from an acute-time-point sample. Input material: naive CD8+ T cells from PBMCs. The receptor source for this set is a woman between 18 and 29 years old who spontaneously cleared hepatitis C infection.

This chain joins TRBV6-5 and TRBJ2-7, with D tentatively TRBD2 (6 bases). The CDR3 extends over 11 amino acids. The V end was cut by 8 bases, the J end by 3 bases, with 8 bases between. CDR1 MNHEY and CDR2 SVGAGI come from the germline V gene. CDR3 bases: TGTGCCAGCTCGGAGGGCTACGAGCAGTACTTC. It yields the protein CASSEGYEQYF.

This chain joins TRBV30 and TRBJ2-2, with D unclear. There are 14 residues in the CDR3. Looked up from germline, CDR1 is GTSNPN and CDR2 is SVGIG (reference sequence). Between the trimmed V and J ends, which lost 1 base and 3 bases, there was a span of 9 bases. CDR3 DNA: TGTGCCTGGAGTGCTCCGACTTACACCGGGGAGCTGTTTTTT. This sequence encodes CAWSAPTYTGELFF.

The CDR3 sequence is CASSQSGDEQYF. The CDR3 nucleotides read TGCGCCAGCAGCCAAAGTGGGGACGAGCAGTACTTC. V gene TRBV4-1 combines with J gene TRBJ2-7; no clear D gene. CDR1 and CDR2 from the germline V gene are MGHRA and YSYEKL. The CDR3 runs to 12 residues. V was clipped by 2 bases and J by 5 bases, with 7 bases between them.

The CDR3 DNA sequence: TGTGCCAGCAGCTTGGGTAGGACCCAGTACTTC. Its protein is CASSLGRTQYF. The gene calls are TRBV7-9 and TRBJ2-5; D gene ambiguous. Germline values: CDR1 SEHNR, CDR2 FQNEAQ (reference sequence). The CDR3 loop spans 11 amino acids. The germline V and J ends were trimmed by 3 bases and 7 bases, with 6 bases remaining between them.

The chain's CDR3 is CASTLDSLQLLNYGYTF. The DNA for the CDR3 is TGCGCCAGCACTCTGGACAGTCTGCAGCTACTTAACTATGGCTACACCTTC. The rearrangement links TRBV10-2 to TRBJ1-2; perhaps TRBD1 as D (6 bases). V gave up 7 bases and J gave up 1 base, with 22 bases separating them. The CDR3 contains 17 residues. Germline CDR1 is WSHSY and CDR2 is SAAADI.

This clone was seen only once. The V gene is TRBV6-6, the J gene TRBJ2-3, with D possibly matching TRBD1 (6 bases). The CDR3 length is 14 residues. Germline V gene data show CDR1 as MNHNY and CDR2 as SVGAGI (reference sequence). Trimming took 6 bases from V and 4 from J, leaving 14 bases between them. CDR3 loop: CASSATQGPDTQYF. The CDR3 DNA is TGTGCCAGCAGCGCAACACAGGGTCCAGATACGCAGTATTTT.

The gene calls are TRBV18 and TRBJ2-5; 10 positions match TRBD2. This CDR3 has 16 residues. Germline CDR1 KGHSH, CDR2 LQKENI. V shed 3 bases and J 5 bases; nucleotides not matched to a gene: 9. The CDR3 region is CASSPETSGLGETQYF. DNA of the CDR3: TGTGCCAGCTCACCCGAGACTAGCGGGCTCGGGGAGACCCAGTACTTC.

This sequence joins TRBV5-1 and TRBJ2-1; D might be TRBD2 (6 bases). Trimming cost V 4 bases and J 0 bases, with 20 bases left between them. The CDR3 is 18 residues long. Germline CDR1 and CDR2: SGHRS and YFSETQ. CDR3 in DNA: TGCGCCAGCAGCCTCGCCCAGCAAGCGGGTAGCTCCTACAATGAGCAGTTCTTC. Amino acids: CASSLAQQAGSSYNEQFF. Full variable domain (outside the CDR3, taken from reference TRBV5-1 and TRBJ2-1): KAGVTQTPRYLIKTRGQQVTLSCSPISGHRSVSWYQQTPGQGLQFLFEYFSETQRNKGNFPGRFSGRQFSNSRSEMNVSTLELGDSALYLCASSLAQQAGSSYNEQFFGPGTRLTVL.

This clone was recorded a few times. The CDR3 region has the DNA TGCGCCAGCAGCCAAGATAAGGTGGAAATCGGCCCTTACAATGAGCAGTTCTTC. Its translation is CASSQDKVEIGPYNEQFF. The rearrangement links TRBV4-1 to TRBJ2-1; unclear D gene. The V gene lost 0 bases and the J gene lost 4 bases, with 19 bases spanning the gap. The CDR3 covers 18 residues. CDR1 MGHRA and CDR2 YSYEKL come from the germline V gene.

The V call is TRBV25-1, the J call TRBJ1-5, with TRBD1 matching 11 bases. This CDR3 has 18 amino acids. Looked up from germline, CDR1 is MGHDK and CDR2 is SYGVNS. The V gene end was trimmed by 4 bases and the J gene end by 7 bases; junction bases not matched to a gene: 15. The CDR3 loop is CASSAGPCGTGGGQPQHF. In DNA, the CDR3 is TGTGCCAGCAGTGCGGGACCGTGTGGGACAGGGGGGGGGCAGCCCCAGCATTTT.

The gene calls are TRBV27 and TRBJ2-6; 10 nucleotides agree with TRBD1. The CDR3 length is 19 residues. The germline gives CDR1 MNHEY, CDR2 SMNVEV (reference sequence). V was pared by 5 bases and J by 2 bases, with 12 bases of the junction left unmatched. CDR3 residues: CASSLLWDRGSTGANVLTF. The CDR3 bases are TGTGCCAGCAGTCTCCTTTGGGACAGGGGCTCCACTGGGGCCAACGTCCTGACTTTC.

The chain combines TRBV2 with TRBJ2-1; D is unresolved. V lost 3 bases and J 6 bases, leaving 6 bases between the germline ends. Germline CDR1 reads SNHLY; CDR2 reads FYNNEI. The CDR3 is 12 residues long. CDR3 sequence reads: CASSEASNEQFF. The CDR3 region has the DNA TGTGCCAGCAGTGAGGCCTCCAATGAGCAGTTCTTC.

This chain connects TRBV27 to TRBJ1-1; D is unresolved. The germline V gene encodes CDR1 MNHEY and CDR2 SMNVEV (reference sequence). The CDR3 covers 11 residues. V was pared by 10 bases and J by 6 bases, with 12 bases between. This CDR3 reads CATKIGAEAFF. CDR3 coding DNA: TGTGCCACCAAGATCGGCGCTGAAGCTTTCTTT.

The chain has TRBV11-2 and TRBJ2-3, with TRBD1 matching over 7 bases. The CDR3 is made up of 16 amino acids. The trim removed 4 bases at V and 2 bases at J, leaving 9 bases unmatched. CDR1 and CDR2 (germline): SGHAT, FQNNGV. The CDR3 protein is CASSSGQAFFTDTQYF. Written as DNA, the CDR3 is TGTGCCAGCAGCTCAGGACAGGCGTTTTTCACAGATACGCAGTATTTT. The variable domain in full, with the rest retrieved from reference TRBV11-2 and TRBJ2-3, is EAGVAQSPRYKIIEKRQSVAFWCNPISGHATLYWYQQILGQGPKLLIQFQNNGVVDDSQLPKDRFSAERLKGVDSTLKIQPAKLEDSAVYLCASSSGQAFFTDTQYFGPGTRLTVL.

The rearrangement links TRBV7-8 to TRBJ2-5; D unresolved. The J call is in doubt because the DNA end fits TRBJ2-7 better. CDR1 and CDR2 from the germline V gene are SGHVS and FQNEAQ. There are 14 residues in the CDR3. The CDR3 sequence: CASSLGGREGEQYF. CDR3 nucleotide sequence: TGTGCCAGCAGCTTAGGAGGTCGAGAAGGCGAGCAGTACTTC.

This clone came up a few times. The junction does not match germline at one end; this may be a read error. The rearrangement joins TRBV29-1 to TRBJ1-2; 7 nucleotides agree with TRBD1. The CDR3 covers 14 residues. Germline CDR1 and CDR2: SQVTM and ANQGSEA. The CDR3 DNA is TGCAGCGTGGAAGAACCGACAGGGAACTATGGCTACACCTTC. Amino acid sequence: CSVEEPTGNYGYTF.

V usage is TRBV5-1 and J usage is TRBJ1-1, with 9 bases aligning to TRBD1. This CDR3 comprises 16 residues. J gave up 5 bases and V 0 bases, and 8 bases lay outside the gene matches. Germline CDR1 is SGHRS and CDR2 is YFSETQ. CDR3 in DNA: TGCGCCAGCAGCTTGGTGAGACAGGGGGGTAGAACTGAAGCTTTCTTT. It yields the protein CASSLVRQGGRTEAFF.

This sequence joins TRBV5-1 and TRBJ1-1; TRBD1 is a possible D gene (6 bases). The CDR3 consists of 14 residues. The germline V gene has CDR1 SGHRS and CDR2 YFSETQ. Trimming shortened V by 4 bases and J by 4 bases, and 14 bases separated the two germline ends. CDR3 in amino acids: CASSPRTDGTEAFF. For the CDR3, the DNA is TGCGCCAGCAGCCCACGGACAGATGGCACTGAAGCTTTCTTT.

V and J are TRBV19 and TRBJ2-1; 7 bases match TRBD2. In germline, CDR1 is LNHDA, CDR2 SQIVND (reference sequence). The CDR3 contains 15 residues. The V segment lost 7 bases and the J segment 3 bases; nucleotides outside the gene matches: 9. The CDR3 spells CASMGRELVYNEQFF. The CDR3 bases are TGTGCCAGTATGGGGCGGGAGCTCGTCTACAATGAGCAGTTCTTC.

V gene TRBV4-2 combines with J gene TRBJ2-7; no definite D call. Germline loops: CDR1 LGHNA, CDR2 YNFKEQ. The CDR3 length is 12 residues. With 3 bases removed from V and 0 bases from J, the gap between germline ends came to 3 bases. CDR3 loop: CASSHPSYEQYF. In nucleotides, the CDR3 is TGTGCCAGCAGCCACCCCTCCTACGAGCAGTACTTC.

The chain links TRBV27 to TRBJ2-7; 9 nucleotides agree with TRBD2. The CDR3 consists of 14 residues. Germline-derived CDR1 and CDR2 are MNHEY and SMNVEV (reference sequence). V lost 5 bases to trimming and J lost 0 bases; unmatched junction nucleotides: 2. The CDR3 DNA reads as TGTGCCAGCAGTCGGACTAGCGCCTCCTACGAGCAGTACTTC. Residues: CASSRTSASYEQYF.

The V call is TRBV29-1, the J call TRBJ2-1; TRBD2 agrees at 9 bases. Germline assignment: CDR1 SQVTM and CDR2 ANQGSEA. The CDR3 spans 16 residues. V lost 3 bases to trimming and J lost 4 bases; unmatched junction nucleotides: 10. The CDR3 protein is CSVEALRLAEYNEQFF. The CDR3 DNA reads TGCAGCGTTGAGGCCCTGAGACTAGCGGAATACAATGAGCAGTTCTTC.

The rearrangement links TRBV6-5 to TRBJ1-2; D not certain. The CDR3 length is 15 residues. Trimming removed 0 bases from V and 6 bases from J, with 14 bases in between. CDR1 is MNHEY and CDR2 is SVGAGI in the germline V gene. The CDR3 protein is CASSYSPEDTHGYTF. The DNA of the CDR3 is TGTGCCAGCAGTTACTCCCCAGAGGATACCCATGGCTACACCTTC.

The chain employs TRBV4-1 and TRBJ2-5; D is unresolved. V dropped 0 bases and J dropped 7 bases, with 3 bases sitting between them. This CDR3 region has 11 residues. CDR1 is MGHRA and CDR2 is YSYEKL in the germline V gene. The CDR3: CASSQDATQYF. The DNA of the CDR3 is TGCGCCAGCAGCCAAGATGCGACCCAGTACTTC.

This chain connects TRBV19 to TRBJ1-5, with TRBD1 matching 8 bases. The CDR3 is 16 amino acids. J was trimmed by 4 bases and V by 5 bases; bases with no gene match: 10. CDR1 is LNHDA, CDR2 SQIVND, per germline (reference sequence). The CDR3 is CASSGDRRTPNQPQHF. CDR3 coding DNA: TGTGCCAGTAGTGGGGACAGGAGAACTCCTAATCAGCCCCAGCATTTT.

This clone showed up just a few times. The CDR3 nucleotides are TGCGCCAGCAGCCAGGCCGAGGGAGGGCTCGAGCAGTACTTC. Protein: CASSQAEGGLEQYF. The gene calls are TRBV4-1 and TRBJ2-7; TRBD2 matches 7 bases. Unmatched junction bases numbered 8, after V lost 3 bases and J lost 6 bases. The germline V gene encodes CDR1 MGHRA and CDR2 YSYEKL. CDR3 length equals 14 residues.